The 15 T cell receptor beta chains listed next were all sequenced from one sample in a study of Graves' ophthalmopathy and Graves' hyperthyroidism. Amplified material comprised TCR beta CDR3 regions derived from RNA transcripts. The workflow started with a first-round RT-PCR run with HTBI primers and then moved on to a second-round multiplex PCR. TCRdb re-called the multiplex PCR reads through MiXCR, storing one row per CDR3 protein. Of 580,000 or so distinct CDR3 sequences listed, less than 40% are singletons. What was sequenced was peripheral blood or thyroid tissue (not recorded which). Receptors originate from an adult man with Graves' hyperthyroidism.

Concerning this clonotype itself: A much larger clone sits a single nucleotide away, making a read error possible. The genes are TRBV28 and TRBJ1-2; TRBD1 is a possible D gene (5 bases). The ends were cut back, 3 bases at V and 12 bases at J, with 17 bases in the middle. Germline lookup yields CDR1 MDHEN and CDR2 SYDVKM. The CDR3 has 13 amino acids. The CDR3 sequence is CASSLSGASTHTF. The CDR3 coding sequence is TGTGCCAGCAGTTTGTCCGGGGCGAGCACCCACACCTTC.

This clonotype was recorded at least ten times. The rearrangement uses TRBV12-3 or TRBV12-4 and TRBJ1-5; 8 bases map to TRBD1. The J segment lost 4 bases and the V segment lost 6 bases, leaving 8 bases of the junction unmatched. The CDR3 runs to 15 residues. The CDR3 DNA reads as TGTGCCAGCAGAGATGACAGGGGTGCGAATCAGCCCCAGCATTTT. It is translated as CASRDDRGANQPQHF.

In its sample, this clonotype was seen many times. The chain uses TRBV2 and TRBJ1-4; 8 nucleotides align to TRBD1. Germline CDR1 SNHLY, CDR2 FYNNEI. The CDR3 sequence is 16 residues long. The J segment lost 6 bases and the V segment lost 6 bases, leaving 12 bases of the junction unmatched. In nucleotides, the CDR3 is TGTGCCAGCAGCCCTGATCAGGGCAGGGGGCATGAAAAACTGTTTTTT. Translation gives CASSPDQGRGHEKLFF.

V is TRBV20-1 and J is TRBJ2-3, with no clear D. Germline V gene sequence: CDR1 DFQATT, CDR2 SNEGSKA (reference sequence). V lost 2 bases and J 6 bases, leaving 6 bases between the germline ends. The length of the CDR3 is 11 residues. The CDR3 bases are TGCAGTGCTAGAAAGGAGGATACGCAGTATTTT. Translated, it gives CSARKEDTQYF.

This clonotype has ten or more counts. The rearrangement joins TRBV7-9 to TRBJ2-7, with D perhaps assigned TRBD1 or TRBD2 (5 bases each). CDR3 length: 15 residues. Trimming shortened V by 5 bases and J by 2 bases, and 16 bases separated the two germline ends. Germline V gives CDR1 SEHNR, CDR2 FQNEAQ (reference sequence). CDR3 sequence: CASSPRDAIPYEQYF. CDR3 sequence (DNA): TGTGCCAGCAGCCCCCGGGACGCCATCCCCTACGAGCAGTACTTC.

This rearrangement joins TRBV2 to TRBJ1-5; maybe TRBD1 (6 bases). The germline CDR1 and CDR2 sequences are SNHLY and FYNNEI. This CDR3 is built from 15 residues. V was trimmed by 4 bases and J by 4 bases, leaving 14 bases between them. CDR3 loop: CASSGAGAGNQPQHF. CDR3 sequence (DNA): TGTGCCAGCAGTGGAGCGGGGGCGGGTAATCAGCCCCAGCATTTT.

The chain combines TRBV29-1 with TRBJ1-2; D is ambiguous. The CDR3 runs to 11 residues. The V end lost 8 bases, the J end lost 5 bases, and 12 bases lay between the germline ends. Germline-derived CDR1 and CDR2 are SQVTM and ANQGSEA. The CDR3 spells CSLGTLYGYTF. CDR3 DNA: TGCAGCTTGGGCACATTATATGGCTACACCTTC. Full variable domain (rest looked up from reference TRBV29-1 and TRBJ1-2): SAVISQKPSRDICQRGTSLTIQCQVDSQVTMMFWYRQQPGQSLTLIATANQGSEATYESGFVIDKFPISRPNLTFSTLTVSNMSPEDSSIYLCSLGTLYGYTFGSGTRLTVV.

The chain uses TRBV5-1 and TRBJ1-2; 10 bases map to TRBD1. CDR3 length equals 17 residues. Trimming removed 4 bases from V and 3 bases from J; junction bases left unmatched: 12. Germline CDR1 and CDR2: SGHRS and YFSETQ. CDR3 protein: CASSQSGTGDSYYGYTF. The CDR3 bases are TGCGCCAGCAGCCAATCCGGGACAGGGGACTCCTACTATGGCTACACCTTC. Full variable domain (missing parts from reference TRBV5-1 and TRBJ1-2): KAGVTQTPRYLIKTRGQQVTLSCSPISGHRSVSWYQQTPGQGLQFLFEYFSETQRNKGNFPGRFSGRQFSNSRSEMNVSTLELGDSALYLCASSQSGTGDSYYGYTFGSGTRLTVV.

This clonotype was counted between two and nine times. The junction and the germline gene differ at one end; a read error may be behind it. The V and J genes are TRBV10-3 and TRBJ2-7; TRBD1 matches 7 bases. The CDR3 consists of 13 residues. CDR1 ENHRY and CDR2 SYGVKD come from the germline V gene. The CDR3 here is CASSLMGQYEQYF. CDR3 nucleotide sequence: TGTGCCAGCAGTTTAATGGGACAGTACGAGCAGTACTTC.

J is TRBJ1-3 and V is TRBV2, with 9 positions matching TRBD1. Trimming took 4 bases from V and 2 from J; bases not matched to a gene: 9. CDR1 SNHLY and CDR2 FYNNEI come from the germline V gene. There are 17 residues in the CDR3. CDR3 protein: CASSAYDRGATGNTIYF. The CDR3 DNA follows: TGTGCCAGCAGTGCCTATGACAGGGGGGCGACTGGAAACACCATATATTTT.

About this clonotype itself: Just one base apart from a much larger clone, this may be a read error. The chain recombines TRBV2 with TRBJ2-5; perhaps TRBD2 as D (7 bases). V was shortened by 7 bases and J by 4 bases, with 22 bases between the two germline ends. There are 16 residues in the CDR3. CDR1 SNHLY and CDR2 FYNNEI come from the germline V gene. For the CDR3, the DNA is TGTGCCAGCACCTTTCGACAGGTCCCGGGAGGAGAGACCCAGTACTTC. It translates to CASTFRQVPGGETQYF.

This clonotype has at least ten counts. The chain carries TRBV20-1 and TRBJ2-5; tentatively, D is TRBD1 or TRBD2 (5 bases each). The CDR3 extends over 15 amino acids. Trimming removed 5 bases at V and 0 bases at J, with 16 bases between. Germline V gives CDR1 DFQATT, CDR2 SNEGSKA (reference sequence). CDR3 coding DNA: TGCAGTGCTGGGGACGGAGACCTGTACCAAGAGACCCAGTACTTC. It yields the protein CSAGDGDLYQETQYF.

The sample holds many counts of this clonotype. The gene calls are TRBV11-3 and TRBJ1-3; D may be TRBD1 (5 bases). Germline CDR1 and CDR2: SGHNT and YENEEA. Trimming took off 1 base at V and 0 bases at J, with 7 bases between the two ends. This CDR3 comprises 15 residues. CDR3 sequence (DNA): TGTGCCAGCAGCTTAGGGGGGATCTCTGGAAACACCATATATTTT. Encoded protein: CASSLGGISGNTIYF.

This clonotype appeared many times. The chain carries TRBV5-8 and TRBJ2-5; D gene unclear. The CDR3 length is 15 residues. Germline CDR1 SGHTS, CDR2 YDEGEE. The ends were cut back, 3 bases at V and 0 bases at J, with 12 bases in the middle. CDR3 sequence: CASSSYSGNQETQYF. CDR3 bases: TGTGCCAGCAGCTCCTATTCTGGCAACCAAGAGACCCAGTACTTC. The variable domain in full, with the rest retrieved from reference TRBV5-8 and TRBJ2-5, is EAGVTQSPTHLIKTRGQQATLRCSPISGHTSVYWYQQALGLGLQFLLWYDEGEERNRGNFPPRFSGRQFPNYSSELNVNALELEDSALYLCASSSYSGNQETQYFGPGTRLLVL.

This clonotype has only one observation. This chain uses TRBV7-6 with TRBJ1-2; no clear D. The CDR3 consists of 19 residues. The V gene lost 5 bases and the J gene lost 3 bases, with 28 bases spanning the gap. Germline CDR1 is SGHVS and CDR2 is FNYEAQ. The CDR3: CASSQNQAKVSVKDYGYTF. CDR3 in DNA: TGTGCCAGCAGCCAAAACCAGGCCAAGGTTTCTGTAAAGGACTATGGCTACACCTTC.